This T cell receptor (beta chain) was found in a study of early T cells in non-severe SARS-CoV-2 infection. Whole-study context: Sequencing targeted bulk RNA from unsorted whole blood, leaving chains unpaired. Points from the study as a whole: VDJdb matching skewed toward anti-spike CD8 responses, missing private and CD4 specificities.

Unique molecular identifier tags were affixed to discrete cDNA molecules. TCRdb re-called the 5' RACE reads with MiXCR, one entry per CDR3 protein. This table holds 25,000 to 35,000 distinct CDR3 sequences, around 4.2% found once. This clonotype was counted ten times or more. Its antigen is unidentified. Germline CDR1 reads SQVTM; CDR2 reads ANQGSEA. This CDR3 has 14 residues. V dropped 1 base and J dropped 0 bases, with 7 bases sitting between them. Specimen: whole blood. The rearrangement links TRBV29-1 to TRBJ1-3; no clear D. The receptor's source is an adult who was a healthcare worker with PCR-confirmed SARS-CoV-2 infection or an uninfected control (not recorded which). CDR3: CSVEGAYSGNTIYF. CDR3 nucleotide sequence: TGCAGCGTTGAAGGAGCTTACTCTGGAAACACCATATATTTT. Full variable domain (remainder filled in from reference TRBV29-1 and TRBJ1-3): SAVISQKPSRDICQRGTSLTIQCQVDSQVTMMFWYRQQPGQSLTLIATANQGSEATYESGFVIDKFPISRPNLTFSTLTVSNMSPEDSSIYLCSVEGAYSGNTIYFGEGSWLTVV.